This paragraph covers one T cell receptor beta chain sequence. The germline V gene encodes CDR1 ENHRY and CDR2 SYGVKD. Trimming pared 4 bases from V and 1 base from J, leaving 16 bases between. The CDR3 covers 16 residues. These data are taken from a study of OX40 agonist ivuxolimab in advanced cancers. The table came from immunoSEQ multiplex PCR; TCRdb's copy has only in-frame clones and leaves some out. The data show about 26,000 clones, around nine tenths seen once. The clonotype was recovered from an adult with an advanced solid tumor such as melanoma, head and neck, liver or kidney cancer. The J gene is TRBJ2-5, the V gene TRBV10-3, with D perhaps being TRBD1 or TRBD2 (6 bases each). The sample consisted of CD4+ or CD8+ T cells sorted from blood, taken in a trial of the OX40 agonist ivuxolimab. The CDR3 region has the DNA TGTGCCATCAGTGGTTCCGGGGGCCAGTCCCAAGAGACCCAGTACTTC. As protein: CAISGSGGQSQETQYF.